The sequence of this T cell receptor (beta chain) was determined in a study of radiotherapy plus CTLA-4 blockade in lung cancer. For the study at large: Among patients, around 18% showed objective responses, and approximately 31% had disease control.

General study findings and limits: Blood-borne expansion of tumor-derived TCR clones followed radiotherapy plus ipilimumab. Interferon-beta and early blood T cell clone dynamics reportedly predicted response best.

As to this clone: The target antigen is unknown.

Alongside CTLA-4 blockade with ipilimumab, patients with chemo-refractory metastatic non-small-cell lung cancer received focal radiation. Only in-frame clones appear in the TCRdb table, and some are missing; sequencing was by immunoSEQ multiplex PCR. The sample has about 31,000 clones; around 73% are singletons. Sequencing was performed on peripheral blood, taken from a patient treated with radiotherapy plus ipilimumab. The receptor's source is a human donor with non-small cell lung cancer who had stable disease on radiotherapy plus ipilimumab.

CDR3 loop: CASTQTGGLMNTEAFF. Written as DNA, the CDR3 is TGTGCCAGCACCCAGACAGGGGGCCTCATGAACACTGAAGCTTTCTTT. The chain uses TRBV11-2 and TRBJ1-1; 10 bases map to TRBD1. V lost 7 bases, J lost 0 bases, and 8 bases stayed unmatched. This CDR3 region has 16 residues. Per germline, CDR1 SGHAT and CDR2 FQNNGV.